The 8 T cell receptor beta chains below all came from one sample that was sequenced in a study of Ad26.COV2.S vaccination and SARS-CoV-2 variants. Clones were read by immunoSEQ multiplex PCR, and TCRdb kept only the in-frame ones, dropping some. In the table there are hundreds of thousands of clones, less than 90% of which are singletons. Treatment indicated: 15 to 20 received Ad26.COV2.S at low or high dose, single or two shots; about 5 received placebo; per-sample allocation not given. Repertoires come from day 63 after the first vaccine or placebo injection. Sequencing used peripheral blood, obtained in a trial of Ad26.COV2.S vaccine versus placebo. These receptors all stem from a person between 18 and 65 years old who received the Ad26.COV2.S COVID-19 vaccine or a placebo.

The chain recombines TRBV6-2 or TRBV6-3 with TRBJ1-1; perhaps TRBD1 as D (5 bases). The CDR3 consists of 14 residues. Trimming removed 3 bases from V and 6 bases from J, with 14 bases in between. Looked up from germline, CDR1 is MNHEY and CDR2 is SVGEGT. CDR3 residues: CASSYRAGSPEAFF. CDR3 coding DNA: TGTGCCAGCAGTTATAGGGCAGGGAGCCCTGAAGCTTTCTTT.

CDR3 loop: CATSDPTTRDSPDETQYF. CDR3 nucleotide sequence: TGTGCCACCAGTGATCCGACAACGAGGGACAGCCCCGATGAGACCCAGTACTTC. The chain has TRBV24-1 and TRBJ2-5, with 7 bases that match TRBD1. J lost 5 bases, V lost 3 bases, and 17 bases had no gene match. CDR1 is KGHDR and CDR2 is SFDVKD in the germline V gene. The CDR3 length is 18 residues.

V usage is TRBV18 and J usage is TRBJ1-1, with D tentatively TRBD1 (6 bases). The ends were cut back, 2 bases at V and 5 bases at J, with 12 bases in the middle. There are 14 residues in the CDR3. Germline assignment: CDR1 KGHSH and CDR2 LQKENI. CDR3 sequence (DNA): TGTGCCAGCTCACCAAGGGGGGGACGGACTGAAGCTTTCTTT. It yields the protein CASSPRGGRTEAFF. Full variable domain (outside the CDR3, taken from reference TRBV18 and TRBJ1-1): NAGVMQNPRHLVRRRGQEARLRCSPMKGHSHVYWYRQLPEEGLKFMVYLQKENIIDESGMPKERFSAEFPKEGPSILRIQQVVRGDSAAYFCASSPRGGRTEAFFGQGTRLTVV.

This clone has only a few counts. This sequence joins TRBV18 and TRBJ1-5; 7 bases match TRBD1. Trimming took 5 bases from V and 4 from J; bases not matched to a gene: 5. The germline gives CDR1 KGHSH, CDR2 LQKENI. The CDR3 is made up of 14 amino acids. CDR3 in amino acids: CASSAQQGNQPQHF. The CDR3 nucleotides are TGTGCCAGCTCAGCTCAACAGGGGAATCAGCCCCAGCATTTT.

The chain employs TRBV4-1 and TRBJ2-1, with a weak D call TRBD2 (6 bases). V dropped 3 bases and J dropped 3 bases, with 12 bases sitting between them. CDR3 length: 15 residues. The germline V gene encodes CDR1 MGHRA and CDR2 YSYEKL. CDR3 coding DNA: TGCGCCAGCAGCCATCTGGTCGGGAGCTACAATGAGCAGTTCTTC. This translates into CASSHLVGSYNEQFF.

The chain couples TRBV19 to TRBJ2-7; D gene ambiguous. The V gene lost 5 bases and the J gene lost 1 base, with 9 bases spanning the gap. Germline loops: CDR1 LNHDA, CDR2 SQIVND (reference sequence). This CDR3 comprises 13 residues. The CDR3 sequence is CASSAGISYEQYF. The CDR3 region has the DNA TGTGCCAGTAGTGCCGGTATATCCTACGAGCAGTACTTC.

CDR3 protein: CASKEGQGREKLFF. The DNA for the CDR3 is TGCGCCAGCAAGGAGGGACAGGGACGAGAAAAACTGTTTTTT. The rearrangement uses TRBV5-1 and TRBJ1-4; 9 nucleotides align to TRBD1. V shed 6 bases, J shed 8 bases, and the junction held 8 bases outside the gene matches. CDR3 size: 14 residues. Germline lookup yields CDR1 SGHRS and CDR2 YFSETQ.

J is TRBJ2-7 and V is TRBV7-3; D perhaps matches TRBD1 (6 bases). CDR3 length: 16 residues. CDR1 and CDR2 from the germline V gene are SGHTA and FQGTGA. Between the trimmed V and J ends, which lost 4 bases and 2 bases, there was a span of 18 bases. DNA for the CDR3: TGTGCCAGCAGCTCCCATGGGACACTACTTCCCTACGAGCAGTACTTC. Amino acid sequence: CASSSHGTLLPYEQYF. Together with reference TRBV7-3 and TRBJ2-7, the CDR3 gives the full variable domain: GAGVSQTPSNKVTEKGKYVELRCDPISGHTALYWYRQSLGQGPEFLIYFQGTGAADDSGLPNDRFFAVRPEGSVSTLKIQRTERGDSAVYLCASSSHGTLLPYEQYFGPGTRLTVT.